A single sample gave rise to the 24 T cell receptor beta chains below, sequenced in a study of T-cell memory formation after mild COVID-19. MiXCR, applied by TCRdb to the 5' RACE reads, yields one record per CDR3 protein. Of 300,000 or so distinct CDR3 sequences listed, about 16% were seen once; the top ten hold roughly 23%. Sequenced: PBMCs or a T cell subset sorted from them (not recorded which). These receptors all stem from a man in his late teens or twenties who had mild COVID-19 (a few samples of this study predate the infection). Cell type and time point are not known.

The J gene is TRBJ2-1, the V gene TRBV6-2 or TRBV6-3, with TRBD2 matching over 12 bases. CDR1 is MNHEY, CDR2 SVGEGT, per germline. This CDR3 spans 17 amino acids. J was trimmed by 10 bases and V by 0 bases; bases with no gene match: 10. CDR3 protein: CASSYSRTSGALGEQFF. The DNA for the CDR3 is TGTGCCAGCAGTTACTCGAGGACTAGCGGGGCCCTCGGGGAGCAGTTCTTC.

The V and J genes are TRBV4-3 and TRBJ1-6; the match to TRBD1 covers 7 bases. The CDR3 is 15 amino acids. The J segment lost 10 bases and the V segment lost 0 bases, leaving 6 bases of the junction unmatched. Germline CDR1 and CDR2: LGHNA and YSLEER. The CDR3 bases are TGCGCCAGCAGCCAAGACCAGGGGGGAGAGTCACCCCTCCACTTT. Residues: CASSQDQGGESPLHF.

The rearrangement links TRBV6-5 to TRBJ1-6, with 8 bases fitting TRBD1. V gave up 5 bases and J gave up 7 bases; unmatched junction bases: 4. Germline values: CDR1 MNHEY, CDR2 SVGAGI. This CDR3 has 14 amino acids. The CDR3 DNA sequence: TGTGCCAGCAGTCGGACAGGGATCAATTCACCCCTCCACTTT. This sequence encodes CASSRTGINSPLHF.

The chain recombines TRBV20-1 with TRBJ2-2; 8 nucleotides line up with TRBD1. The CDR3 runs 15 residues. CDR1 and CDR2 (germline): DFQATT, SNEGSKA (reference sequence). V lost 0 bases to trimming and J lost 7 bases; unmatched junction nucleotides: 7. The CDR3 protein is CSARDVQGAVGELFF. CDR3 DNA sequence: TGCAGTGCTAGAGATGTGCAGGGGGCTGTCGGGGAGCTGTTTTTT.

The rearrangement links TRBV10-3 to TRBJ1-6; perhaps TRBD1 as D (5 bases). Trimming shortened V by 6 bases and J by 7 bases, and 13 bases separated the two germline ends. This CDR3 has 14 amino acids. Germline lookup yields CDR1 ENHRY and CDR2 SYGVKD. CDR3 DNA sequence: TGTGCCATCAGAGGACACAGCCCAAATTCACCCCTCCACTTT. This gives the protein CAIRGHSPNSPLHF.

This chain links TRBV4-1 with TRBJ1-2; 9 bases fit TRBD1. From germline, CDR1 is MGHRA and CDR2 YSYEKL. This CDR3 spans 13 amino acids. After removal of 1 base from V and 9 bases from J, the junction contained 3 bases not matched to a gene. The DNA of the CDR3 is TGCGCCAGCAGCCAAGTGGGGACAGGGCGCTACACCTTC. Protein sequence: CASSQVGTGRYTF.

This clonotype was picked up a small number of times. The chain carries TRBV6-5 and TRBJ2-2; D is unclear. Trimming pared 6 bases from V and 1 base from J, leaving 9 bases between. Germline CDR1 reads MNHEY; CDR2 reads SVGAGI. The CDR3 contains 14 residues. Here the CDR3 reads CASSLTENTGELFF. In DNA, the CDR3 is TGTGCCAGCAGCCTGACGGAGAACACCGGGGAGCTGTTTTTT.

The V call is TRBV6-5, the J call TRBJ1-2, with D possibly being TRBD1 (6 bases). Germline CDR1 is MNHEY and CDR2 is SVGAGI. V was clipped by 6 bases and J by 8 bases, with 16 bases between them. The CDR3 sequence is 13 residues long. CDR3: CASRSPGAEGYTF. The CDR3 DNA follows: TGTGCCAGCAGATCCCCGGGGGCCGAGGGCTACACCTTC.

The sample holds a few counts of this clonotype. DNA for the CDR3: TGTGCCAGCAGGCCTAGCGGGGACCAAGAGACCCAGTACTTC. Protein sequence: CASRPSGDQETQYF. The rearrangement joins TRBV7-9 to TRBJ2-5; 9 nucleotides agree with TRBD2. The length of the CDR3 is 14 residues. V was clipped by 6 bases and J by 0 bases; unmatched bases: 2. Germline V gene sequence: CDR1 SEHNR, CDR2 FQNEAQ (reference sequence).

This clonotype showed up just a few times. The CDR3 DNA reads as TGTGCCAGCACCTGGGGGGTGGGAGATCAAAATTCACCCCTCCACTTT. It codes for CASTWGVGDQNSPLHF. This sequence joins TRBV12-3 or TRBV12-4 and TRBJ1-6, with a possible D match to TRBD1 (5 bases). This CDR3 has 16 residues. Trimming cost V 7 bases and J 7 bases, with 20 bases left between them.

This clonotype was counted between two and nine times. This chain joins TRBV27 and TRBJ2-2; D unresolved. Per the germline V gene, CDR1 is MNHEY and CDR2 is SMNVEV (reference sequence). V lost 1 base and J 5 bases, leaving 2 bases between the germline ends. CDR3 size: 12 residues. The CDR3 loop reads CASSLWTGELFF. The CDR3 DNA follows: TGTGCCAGCAGTTTATGGACCGGGGAGCTGTTTTTT.

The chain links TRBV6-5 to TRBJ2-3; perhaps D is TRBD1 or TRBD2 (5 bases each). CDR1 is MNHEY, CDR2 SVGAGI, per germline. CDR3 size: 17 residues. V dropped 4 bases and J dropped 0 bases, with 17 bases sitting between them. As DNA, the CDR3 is TGTGCCAGCAGTTCTCCCCACCGGGGCCCGAGCACAGATACGCAGTATTTT. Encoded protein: CASSSPHRGPSTDTQYF.

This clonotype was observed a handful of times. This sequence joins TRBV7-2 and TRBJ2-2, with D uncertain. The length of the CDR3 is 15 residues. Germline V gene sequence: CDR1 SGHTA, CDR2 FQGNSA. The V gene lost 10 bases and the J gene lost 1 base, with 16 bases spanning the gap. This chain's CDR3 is CATTPGRLNTGELFF. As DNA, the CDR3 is TGTGCCACCACTCCCGGGCGGCTGAACACCGGGGAGCTGTTTTTT.

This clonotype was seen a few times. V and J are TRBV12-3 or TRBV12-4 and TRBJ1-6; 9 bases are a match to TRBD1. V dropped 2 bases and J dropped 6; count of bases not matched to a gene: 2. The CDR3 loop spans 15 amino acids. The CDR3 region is CASSLRGQGNSPLHF. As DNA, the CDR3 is TGTGCCAGCAGTTTACGGGGACAGGGTAATTCACCCCTCCACTTT.

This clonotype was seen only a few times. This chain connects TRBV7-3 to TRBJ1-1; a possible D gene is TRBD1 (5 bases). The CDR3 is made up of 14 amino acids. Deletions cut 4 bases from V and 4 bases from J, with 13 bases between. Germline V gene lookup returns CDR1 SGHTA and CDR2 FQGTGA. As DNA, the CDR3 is TGTGCCAGCAGCTCGGTCGGGGGGAGCACTGAAGCTTTCTTT. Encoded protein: CASSSVGGSTEAFF. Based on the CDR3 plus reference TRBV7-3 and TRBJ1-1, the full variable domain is GAGVSQTPSNKVTEKGKYVELRCDPISGHTALYWYRQSLGQGPEFLIYFQGTGAADDSGLPNDRFFAVRPEGSVSTLKIQRTERGDSAVYLCASSSVGGSTEAFFGQGTRLTVV.

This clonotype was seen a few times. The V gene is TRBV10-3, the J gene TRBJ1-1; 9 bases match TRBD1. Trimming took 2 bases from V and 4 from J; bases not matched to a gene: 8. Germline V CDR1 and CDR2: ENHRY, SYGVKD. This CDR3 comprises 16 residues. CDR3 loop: CAISEQDRGGSTEAFF. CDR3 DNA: TGTGCCATCAGTGAGCAGGACAGGGGAGGAAGCACTGAAGCTTTCTTT.

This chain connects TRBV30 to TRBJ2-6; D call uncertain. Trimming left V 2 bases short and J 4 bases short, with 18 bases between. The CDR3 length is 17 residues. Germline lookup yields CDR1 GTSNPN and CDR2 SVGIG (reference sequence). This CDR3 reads CAWSNQRTWPGANVLTF. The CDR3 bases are TGTGCCTGGAGTAATCAACGCACATGGCCGGGGGCCAACGTCCTGACTTTC.

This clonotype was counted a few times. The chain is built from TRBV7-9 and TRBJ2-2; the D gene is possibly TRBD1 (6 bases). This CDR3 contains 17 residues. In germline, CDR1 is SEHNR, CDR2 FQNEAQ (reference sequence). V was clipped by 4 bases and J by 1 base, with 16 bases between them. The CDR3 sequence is CASSWFRDTENTGELFF. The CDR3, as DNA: TGTGCCAGCAGCTGGTTCCGGGACACGGAGAACACCGGGGAGCTGTTTTTT.

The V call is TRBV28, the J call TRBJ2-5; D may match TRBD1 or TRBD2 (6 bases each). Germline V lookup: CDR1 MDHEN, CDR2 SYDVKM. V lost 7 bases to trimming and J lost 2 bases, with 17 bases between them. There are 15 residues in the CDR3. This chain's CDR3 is CASTEVGGSQETQYF. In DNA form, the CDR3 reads TGTGCCAGCACTGAAGTAGGGGGGAGTCAAGAGACCCAGTACTTC.

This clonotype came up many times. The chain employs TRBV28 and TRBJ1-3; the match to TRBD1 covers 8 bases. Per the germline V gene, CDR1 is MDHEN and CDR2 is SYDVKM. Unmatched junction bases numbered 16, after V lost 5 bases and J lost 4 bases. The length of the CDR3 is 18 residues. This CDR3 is CASSPSGQGANIGNTIYF. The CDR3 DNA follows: TGTGCCAGCAGTCCGTCGGGGCAGGGGGCGAATATCGGAAACACCATATATTTT.

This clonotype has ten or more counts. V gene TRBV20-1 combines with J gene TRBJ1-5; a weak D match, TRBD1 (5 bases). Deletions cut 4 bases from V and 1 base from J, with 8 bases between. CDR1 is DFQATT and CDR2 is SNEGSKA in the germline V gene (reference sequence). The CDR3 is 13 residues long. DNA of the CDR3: TGCAGTGCTATTGGGGCGAGCAATCAGCCCCAGCATTTT. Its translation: CSAIGASNQPQHF.

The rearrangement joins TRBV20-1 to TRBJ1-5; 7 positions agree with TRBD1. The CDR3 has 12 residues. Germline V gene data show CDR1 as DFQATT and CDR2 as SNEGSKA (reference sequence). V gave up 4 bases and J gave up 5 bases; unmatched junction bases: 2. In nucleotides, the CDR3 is TGCAGTGCTACGCAGGGGGATCAGCCCCAGCATTTT. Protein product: CSATQGDQPQHF.

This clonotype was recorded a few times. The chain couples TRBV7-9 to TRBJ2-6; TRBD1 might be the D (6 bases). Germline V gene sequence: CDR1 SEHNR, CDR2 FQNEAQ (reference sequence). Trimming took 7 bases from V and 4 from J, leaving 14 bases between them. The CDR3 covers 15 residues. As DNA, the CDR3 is TGTGCCAGCAACGACAGGTTTGCCGGGGCCAACGTCCTGACTTTC. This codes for CASNDRFAGANVLTF.

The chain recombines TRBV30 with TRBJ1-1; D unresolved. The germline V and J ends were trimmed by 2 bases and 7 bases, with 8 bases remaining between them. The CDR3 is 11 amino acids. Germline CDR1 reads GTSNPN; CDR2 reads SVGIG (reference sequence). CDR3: CAWSLRGEAFF. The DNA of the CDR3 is TGTGCCTGGAGTTTAAGAGGTGAAGCTTTCTTT.